The T cell receptor (beta chain) under discussion was sequenced for a study of blood T cell repertoires in COVID-19. Measured with immunoSEQ multiplex PCR; TCRdb has only the in-frame clones, and not every one. Of roughly 41,000 clones listed, 70% to 90% are singletons. The CDR3 totals 17 residues. V was cut by 0 bases and J by 0 bases, with 13 bases left in between. The germline V gene has CDR1 SGHKS and CDR2 YYEKEE (reference sequence). The V gene is TRBV5-5, the J gene TRBJ2-1, with D possibly being TRBD2 (7 bases). This TCR was sampled from a man between 50 and 59 years old with active COVID-19. Sequencing used peripheral blood. CDR3: CASSLVPRGGSYNEQFF. The CDR3, as DNA: TGTGCCAGCAGCTTGGTCCCAAGGGGGGGCTCCTACAATGAGCAGTTCTTC.